Listed below are T cell receptor beta chains from one sample, sequenced in a study of cytomegalovirus exposure and HLA in healthy donors. Repertoires were generated with immunoSEQ multiplex PCR, while TCRdb's copy carries only in-frame clones and drops some. The sample includes 150,000 or so clones, 77% of them seen just once. Sequencing input: PBMCs. The origin of the receptors is a female donor in good health and CMV-seronegative. Both conserved end residues are part of each CDR3. Each record gives: J gene, D gene, V gene, clone size, CDR3 protein, CDR3 DNA. The D gene is left open where the match is weak. Rows give clone size only sometimes, using once, few, many, or a class for an expanded clone.

j_gene: TRBJ2-5; d_gene: -; v_gene: TRBV18; abundance: -; CDR3aa: CASSPGTNQETQYF; CDR3nt: TGTGCCAGCTCACCCGGGACAAACCAAGAGACCCAGTACTTC
j_gene: TRBJ2-4; d_gene: -; v_gene: TRBV7-2; abundance: -; CDR3aa: CASSPGPWTKNIQYF; CDR3nt: TGTGCCAGCAGCCCAGGTCCTTGGACCAAAAACATTCAGTACTTC
j_gene: TRBJ1-4; d_gene: TRBD1; v_gene: TRBV19; abundance: few; CDR3aa: CASSAGTVNEKLFF; CDR3nt: TGTGCCAGTAGCGCCGGGACAGTCAATGAAAAACTGTTTTTT
j_gene: TRBJ1-2; d_gene: TRBD1; v_gene: TRBV6-1; abundance: -; CDR3aa: CASRPGQENYGYTF; CDR3nt: TGTGCCAGCAGACCGGGACAGGAAAACTATGGCTACACCTTC
j_gene: TRBJ1-1; d_gene: TRBD1; v_gene: TRBV27; abundance: -; CDR3aa: CASSLRGGPEAFF; CDR3nt: TGTGCCAGCAGTTTGCGAGGGGGCCCCGAAGCTTTCTTT
j_gene: TRBJ2-2; d_gene: -; v_gene: TRBV5-1; abundance: -; CDR3aa: CASSWVFSGTNQELFF; CDR3nt: TGCGCCAGCAGCTGGGTTTTCAGCGGGACAAATCAGGAGCTGTTTTTT
j_gene: TRBJ2-7; d_gene: -; v_gene: TRBV4-1; abundance: few; CDR3aa: CASSQDESEQYF; CDR3nt: TGCGCCAGCAGCCAAGATGAGTCCGAGCAGTACTTC
j_gene: TRBJ2-7; d_gene: TRBD1; v_gene: TRBV2; abundance: -; CDR3aa: CASRQDTPGGYF; CDR3nt: TGTGCCAGCAGGCAGGACACCCCAGGGGGGTACTTC
j_gene: TRBJ1-5; d_gene: -; v_gene: TRBV27; abundance: -; CDR3aa: CASSPGFGNQPQHF; CDR3nt: TGTGCCAGCAGCCCCGGTTTTGGCAATCAGCCCCAGCATTTT
j_gene: TRBJ2-2; d_gene: -; v_gene: TRBV19; abundance: -; CDR3aa: CASSILREVTGELFF; CDR3nt: TGTGCCAGTAGTATACTCAGGGAGGTCACCGGGGAGCTGTTTTTT
j_gene: TRBJ2-7; d_gene: -; v_gene: TRBV5-4; abundance: -; CDR3aa: CASSLSLSSYEQYF; CDR3nt: TGTGCCAGCAGCCTGTCCCTGAGCTCCTACGAGCAGTACTTC
j_gene: TRBJ2-1; d_gene: TRBD2; v_gene: TRBV7-2; abundance: -; CDR3aa: CASHPSGSAGNEQFF; CDR3nt: TGTGCCAGCCACCCTAGCGGGAGTGCGGGCAATGAGCAGTTCTTC
j_gene: TRBJ2-1; d_gene: TRBD2; v_gene: TRBV6-6; abundance: few; CDR3aa: CASSAPGGGNEQFF; CDR3nt: TGTGCCAGCAGTGCCCCGGGAGGTGGTAATGAGCAGTTCTTC
j_gene: TRBJ2-7; d_gene: TRBD1; v_gene: TRBV9; abundance: -; CDR3aa: CASSNTGGDYEQYF; CDR3nt: TGTGCCAGCAGCAATACAGGGGGCGATTACGAGCAGTACTTC
j_gene: TRBJ2-1; d_gene: TRBD1; v_gene: TRBV28; abundance: -; CDR3aa: CASSIPGTGFNEQFF; CDR3nt: TGTGCCAGCAGTATACCCGGGACAGGTTTCAATGAGCAGTTCTTC
j_gene: TRBJ2-7; d_gene: TRBD2; v_gene: TRBV10-1; abundance: once; CDR3aa: CASSERASGDVEQYF; CDR3nt: TGCGCCAGCAGTGAGAGAGCTAGCGGGGACGTGGAGCAGTACTTC
j_gene: TRBJ2-3; d_gene: TRBD2; v_gene: TRBV2; abundance: -; CDR3aa: CASTGLAGGTDTQYF; CDR3nt: TGTGCCAGCACAGGACTAGCGGGGGGCACAGATACGCAGTATTTT
j_gene: TRBJ1-5; d_gene: -; v_gene: TRBV7-9; abundance: -; CDR3aa: CSSSSGPYQHF; CDR3nt: TGTTCCAGCAGCTCTGGGCCTTACCAGCATTTT
j_gene: TRBJ2-1; d_gene: -; v_gene: TRBV7-7; abundance: -; CDR3aa: CASSRNAEVTYNEQFF; CDR3nt: TGTGCCAGCAGCCGGAACGCGGAAGTGACCTACAATGAGCAGTTCTTC